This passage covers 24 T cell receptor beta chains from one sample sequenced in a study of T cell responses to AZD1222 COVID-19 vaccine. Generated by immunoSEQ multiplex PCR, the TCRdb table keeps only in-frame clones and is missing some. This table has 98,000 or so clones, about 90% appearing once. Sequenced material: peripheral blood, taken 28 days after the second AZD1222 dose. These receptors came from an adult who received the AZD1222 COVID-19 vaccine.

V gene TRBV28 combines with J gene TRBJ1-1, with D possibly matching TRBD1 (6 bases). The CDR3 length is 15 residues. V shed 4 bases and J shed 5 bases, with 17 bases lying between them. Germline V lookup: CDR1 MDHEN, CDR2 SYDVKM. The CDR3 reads CASSSTGARGTEAFF. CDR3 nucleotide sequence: TGTGCCAGCAGTTCTACCGGGGCGAGGGGGACTGAAGCTTTCTTT.

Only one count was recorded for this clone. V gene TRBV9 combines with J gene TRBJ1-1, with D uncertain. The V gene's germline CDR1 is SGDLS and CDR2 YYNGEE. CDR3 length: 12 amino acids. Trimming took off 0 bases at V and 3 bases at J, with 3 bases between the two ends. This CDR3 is CASSVVDTEAFF. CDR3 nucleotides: TGTGCCAGCAGCGTAGTCGACACTGAAGCTTTCTTT.

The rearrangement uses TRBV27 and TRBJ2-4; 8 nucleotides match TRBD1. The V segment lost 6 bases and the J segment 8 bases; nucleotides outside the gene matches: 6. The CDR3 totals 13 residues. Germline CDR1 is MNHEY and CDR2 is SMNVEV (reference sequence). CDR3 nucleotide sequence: TGTGCCAGCAGGCAGGCGGACAGGGACATTCAGTACTTC. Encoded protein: CASRQADRDIQYF.

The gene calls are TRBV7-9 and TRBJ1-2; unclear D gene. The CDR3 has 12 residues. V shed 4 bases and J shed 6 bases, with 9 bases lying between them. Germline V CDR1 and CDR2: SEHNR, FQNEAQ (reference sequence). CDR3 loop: CASSSATNGYTF. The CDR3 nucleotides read TGTGCCAGCAGCTCCGCCACCAATGGCTACACCTTC.

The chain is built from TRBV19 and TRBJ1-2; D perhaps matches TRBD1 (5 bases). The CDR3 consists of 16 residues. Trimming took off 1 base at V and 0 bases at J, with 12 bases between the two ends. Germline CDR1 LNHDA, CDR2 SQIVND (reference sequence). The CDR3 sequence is CASSIAQGPSNYGYTF. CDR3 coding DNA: TGTGCCAGTAGTATAGCCCAGGGTCCGTCTAACTATGGCTACACCTTC.

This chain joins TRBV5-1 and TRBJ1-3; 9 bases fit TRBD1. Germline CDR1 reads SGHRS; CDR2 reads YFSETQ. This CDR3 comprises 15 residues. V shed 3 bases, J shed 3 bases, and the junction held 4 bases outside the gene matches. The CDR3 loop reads CASSSGTGIGNTIYF. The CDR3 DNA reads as TGCGCCAGCAGCTCGGGGACAGGGATTGGAAACACCATATATTTT.

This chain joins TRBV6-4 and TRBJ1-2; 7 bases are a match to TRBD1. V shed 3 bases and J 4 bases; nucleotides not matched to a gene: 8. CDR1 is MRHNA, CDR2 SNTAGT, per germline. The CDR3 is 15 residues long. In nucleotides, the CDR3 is TGTGCCAGCAGTGAAGAGGACAGGACTTTCTATGGCTACACCTTC. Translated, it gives CASSEEDRTFYGYTF.

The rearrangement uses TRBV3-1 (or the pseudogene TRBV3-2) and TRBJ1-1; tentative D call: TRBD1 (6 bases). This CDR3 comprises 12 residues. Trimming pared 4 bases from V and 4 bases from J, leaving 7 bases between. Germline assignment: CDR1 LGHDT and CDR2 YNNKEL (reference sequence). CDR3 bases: TGTGCCAGCAGCCGAGGGGGCACTGAAGCTTTCTTT. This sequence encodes CASSRGGTEAFF.

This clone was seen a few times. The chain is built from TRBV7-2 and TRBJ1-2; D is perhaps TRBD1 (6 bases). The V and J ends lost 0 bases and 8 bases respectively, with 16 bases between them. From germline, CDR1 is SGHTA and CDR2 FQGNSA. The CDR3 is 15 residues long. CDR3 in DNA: TGTGCCAGCAGCTTAGCGCCGGGGGGGGCGCGGGGCTACACCTTC. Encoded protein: CASSLAPGGARGYTF.

The CDR3 spells CASSIDRNTGELFF. The CDR3 DNA reads as TGTGCCAGTAGTATAGACAGGAACACCGGGGAGCTGTTTTTT. The chain joins TRBV19 to TRBJ2-2; no clear D gene. Trimming took off 0 bases at V and 1 base at J, with 3 bases between the two ends. This CDR3 has 14 amino acids. Germline V lookup: CDR1 LNHDA, CDR2 SQIVND (reference sequence).

CDR3 bases: TGTGCCAGCAGCCGCCTCAGGGGAGGATACGAGCAGTACTTC. Translating it yields CASSRLRGGYEQYF. The V gene is TRBV11-2, the J gene TRBJ2-7; the D call may be TRBD1 or TRBD2 (6 bases each). The germline V and J ends were trimmed by 5 bases and 4 bases, with 15 bases remaining between them. This CDR3 is 14 amino acids long. Germline CDR1 SGHAT, CDR2 FQNNGV.

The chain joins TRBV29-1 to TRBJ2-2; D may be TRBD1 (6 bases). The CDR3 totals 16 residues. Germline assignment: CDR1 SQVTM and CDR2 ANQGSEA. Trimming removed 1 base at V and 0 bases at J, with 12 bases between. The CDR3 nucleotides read TGCAGCGTTGAAGTGGGGGCTACCTCGAACACCGGGGAGCTGTTTTTT. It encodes CSVEVGATSNTGELFF.

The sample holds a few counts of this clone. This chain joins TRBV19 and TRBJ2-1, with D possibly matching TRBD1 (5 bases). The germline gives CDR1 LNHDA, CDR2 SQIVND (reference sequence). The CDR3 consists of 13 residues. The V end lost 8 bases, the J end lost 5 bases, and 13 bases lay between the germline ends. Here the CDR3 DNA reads TGTGCCAGTTATAGTAAGGGGCACAATGAGCAGTTCTTC. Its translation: CASYSKGHNEQFF.

CDR3 sequence reads: CASSSGGRGNEKLFF. CDR3 nucleotides: TGTGCCAGCAGCTCCGGGGGCAGGGGGAATGAAAAACTGTTTTTT. The chain carries TRBV28 and TRBJ1-4; the match to TRBD1 covers 7 bases. Looked up from germline, CDR1 is MDHEN and CDR2 is SYDVKM. Trimming took 6 bases from V and 5 from J; bases not matched to a gene: 9. The CDR3 totals 15 residues.

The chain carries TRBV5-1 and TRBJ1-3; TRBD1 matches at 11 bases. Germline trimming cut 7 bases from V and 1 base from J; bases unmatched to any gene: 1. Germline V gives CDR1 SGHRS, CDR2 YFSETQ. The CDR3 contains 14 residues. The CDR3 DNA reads TGCGCCAGCGGGACAGGGGGTTCTGGAAACACCATATATTTT. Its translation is CASGTGGSGNTIYF.

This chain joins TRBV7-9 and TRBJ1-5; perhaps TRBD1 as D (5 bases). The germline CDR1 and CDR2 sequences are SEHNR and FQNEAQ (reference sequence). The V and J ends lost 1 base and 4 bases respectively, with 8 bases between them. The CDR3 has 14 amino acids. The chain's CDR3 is CASSLEAGNQPQHF. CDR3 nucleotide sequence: TGTGCCAGCAGCTTAGAAGCAGGGAATCAGCCCCAGCATTTT. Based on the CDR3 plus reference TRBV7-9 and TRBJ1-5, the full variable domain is DTGVSQNPRHKITKRGQNVTFRCDPISEHNRLYWYRQTLGQGPEFLTYFQNEAQLEKSRLLSDRFSAERPKGSFSTLEIQRTEQGDSAMYLCASSLEAGNQPQHFGDGTRLSIL.

The CDR3 nucleotides read TGTGCCTCCCGGGACAGGGGGGGAAATGAGCAGTTCTTC. This translates into CASRDRGGNEQFF. J is TRBJ2-1 and V is TRBV19; the match to TRBD1 covers 11 bases. J was trimmed by 7 bases and V by 11 bases; bases with no gene match: 7. The V gene's germline CDR1 is LNHDA and CDR2 SQIVND (reference sequence). This CDR3 is 13 amino acids long.

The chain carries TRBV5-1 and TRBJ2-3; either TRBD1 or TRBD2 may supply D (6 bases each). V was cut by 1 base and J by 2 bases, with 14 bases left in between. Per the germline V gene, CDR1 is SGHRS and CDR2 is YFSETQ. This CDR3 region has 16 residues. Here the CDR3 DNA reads TGCGCCAGCAGCTTGACCGGGGGCCCTGCCACAGATACGCAGTATTTT. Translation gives CASSLTGGPATDTQYF.

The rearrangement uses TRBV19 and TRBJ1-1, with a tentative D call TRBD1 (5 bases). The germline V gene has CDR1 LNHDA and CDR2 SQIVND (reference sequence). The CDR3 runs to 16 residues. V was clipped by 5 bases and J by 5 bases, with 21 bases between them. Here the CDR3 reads CASSPGLYRGGTEAFF. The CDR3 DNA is TGTGCCAGTAGTCCCGGCCTATATAGGGGCGGTACTGAAGCTTTCTTT.

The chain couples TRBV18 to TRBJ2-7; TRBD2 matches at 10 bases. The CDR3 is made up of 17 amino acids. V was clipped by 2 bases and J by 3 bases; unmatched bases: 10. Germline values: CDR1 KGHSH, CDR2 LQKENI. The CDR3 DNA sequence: TGTGCCAGCTCACCAGGGAACAGGAGACTAGCGGGCTACGAGCAGTACTTC. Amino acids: CASSPGNRRLAGYEQYF.

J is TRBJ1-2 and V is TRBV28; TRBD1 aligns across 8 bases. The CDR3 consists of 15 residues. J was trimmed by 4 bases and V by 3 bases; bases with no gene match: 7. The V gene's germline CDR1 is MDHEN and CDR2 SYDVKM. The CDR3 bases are TGTGCCAGCAGTTTGGGGCAGGGGGCTTCCTATGGCTACACCTTC. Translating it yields CASSLGQGASYGYTF.

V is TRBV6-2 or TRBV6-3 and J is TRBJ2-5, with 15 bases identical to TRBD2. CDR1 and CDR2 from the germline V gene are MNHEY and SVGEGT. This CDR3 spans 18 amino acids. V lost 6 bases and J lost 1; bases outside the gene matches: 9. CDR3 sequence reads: CASSLGLAGGPVQETQYF. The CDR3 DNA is TGTGCCAGCAGCCTAGGACTAGCGGGAGGGCCCGTCCAAGAGACCCAGTACTTC.

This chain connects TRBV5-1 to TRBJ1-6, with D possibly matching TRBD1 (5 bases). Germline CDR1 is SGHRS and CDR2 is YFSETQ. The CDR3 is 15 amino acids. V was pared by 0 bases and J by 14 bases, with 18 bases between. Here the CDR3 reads CASSLDRDLRAALHF. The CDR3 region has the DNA TGCGCCAGCAGCTTGGATAGGGACCTCCGGGCGGCCCTCCACTTT.

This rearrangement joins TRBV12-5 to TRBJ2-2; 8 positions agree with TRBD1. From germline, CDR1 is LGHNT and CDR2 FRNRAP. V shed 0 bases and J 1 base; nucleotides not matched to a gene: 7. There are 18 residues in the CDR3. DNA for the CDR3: TGTGCTAGTGGTTTGGTATGGTATGACAGGGGGAACACCGGGGAGCTGTTTTTT. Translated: CASGLVWYDRGNTGELFF. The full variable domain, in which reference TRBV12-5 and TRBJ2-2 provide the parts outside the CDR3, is DARVTQTPRHKVTEMGQEVTMRCQPILGHNTVFWYRQTMMQGLELLAYFRNRAPLDDSGMPKDRFSAEMPDATLATLKIQPSEPRDSAVYFCASGLVWYDRGNTGELFFGEGSRLTVL.